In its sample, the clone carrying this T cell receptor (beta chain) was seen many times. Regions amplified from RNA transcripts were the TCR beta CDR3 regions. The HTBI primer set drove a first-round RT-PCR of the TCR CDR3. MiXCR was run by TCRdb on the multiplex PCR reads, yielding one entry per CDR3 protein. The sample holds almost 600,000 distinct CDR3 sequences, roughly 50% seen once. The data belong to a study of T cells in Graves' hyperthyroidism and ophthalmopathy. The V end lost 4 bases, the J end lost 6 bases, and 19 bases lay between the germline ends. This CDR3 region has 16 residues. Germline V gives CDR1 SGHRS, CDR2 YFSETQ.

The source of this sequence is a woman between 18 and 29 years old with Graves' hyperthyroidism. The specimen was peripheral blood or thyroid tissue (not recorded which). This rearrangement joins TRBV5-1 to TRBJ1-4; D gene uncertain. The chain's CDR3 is CASSTRQIDRDEKLFF. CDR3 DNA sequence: TGCGCCAGCAGCACCAGACAAATTGATCGTGATGAAAAACTGTTTTTT.